The 22 T cell receptor beta chains given below trace back to one sample, sequenced in a study of T-cell memory formation after mild COVID-19. In TCRdb, the 5' RACE reads were re-called with MiXCR into one record per CDR3 protein. The sample yields 500,000 to 600,000 distinct CDR3 sequences, over 15% seen once. The sample comprised PBMCs or a T cell subset sorted from them (not recorded which). The source of these receptors is an adult woman who had mild COVID-19 (a few samples of this study predate the infection). Cell type and time point are not known.

The chain carries TRBV10-3 and TRBJ1-2; 8 bases map to TRBD1. This CDR3 is 15 amino acids long. Germline V gene data show CDR1 as ENHRY and CDR2 as SYGVKD. V shed 3 bases, J shed 8 bases, and the junction held 11 bases outside the gene matches. In nucleotides, the CDR3 is TGTGCCATCAGTGAAACTCCGGGACAGGCCGGGGGCTACACCTTC. Its translation: CAISETPGQAGGYTF.

The V call is TRBV7-3, the J call TRBJ2-3; D call uncertain. Germline loops: CDR1 SGHTA, CDR2 FQGTGA. CDR3 length equals 14 residues. V lost 10 bases to trimming and J lost 0 bases, with 14 bases between them. CDR3 protein: CATPSGNSTDTQYF. CDR3 nucleotides: TGTGCCACACCATCAGGCAATAGCACAGATACGCAGTATTTT.

This rearrangement joins TRBV19 to TRBJ1-1; D unresolved. Per the germline V gene, CDR1 is LNHDA and CDR2 is SQIVND (reference sequence). This CDR3 has 15 residues. With 5 bases removed from V and 3 bases from J, the gap between germline ends came to 16 bases. For the CDR3, the DNA is TGTGCCAGTAGTCCTGGGCCCCTCTCGGACACTGAAGCTTTCTTT. It codes for CASSPGPLSDTEAFF.

This clonotype has a handful of counts. V is TRBV11-2 and J is TRBJ2-1; 11 bases line up with TRBD2. Germline lookup yields CDR1 SGHAT and CDR2 FQNNGV. V was pared by 4 bases and J by 2 bases, with 7 bases of the junction left unmatched. The CDR3 consists of 17 residues. The CDR3 is CASSSVSGGAPYNEQFF. The CDR3 nucleotides read TGTGCCAGCAGCTCTGTTAGCGGGGGGGCTCCCTACAATGAGCAGTTCTTC.

The chain has TRBV7-6 and TRBJ2-1; 9 bases agree with TRBD2. The CDR3 covers 18 residues. CDR1 SGHVS and CDR2 FNYEAQ come from the germline V gene. The junction had 16 bases not matched to a gene; V was cut back by 5 bases and J by 5 bases. CDR3 region: CASSPPGVISGSDNEQFF. CDR3 in DNA: TGTGCCAGCAGCCCCCCCGGGGTTATTAGCGGGAGTGACAATGAGCAGTTCTTC. Full variable domain (outside the CDR3, taken from reference TRBV7-6 and TRBJ2-1): GAGVSQSPRYKVTKRGQDVALRCDPISGHVSLYWYRQALGQGPEFLTYFNYEAQQDKSGLPNDRFSAERPEGSISTLTIQRTEQRDSAMYRCASSPPGVISGSDNEQFFGPGTRLTVL.

This clonotype was found a few times. The chain's CDR3 is CSVYKDRNQETQYF. The DNA for the CDR3 is TGCAGCGTTTATAAAGATCGAAATCAAGAGACCCAGTACTTC. This sequence joins TRBV29-1 and TRBJ2-5; D is uncertain. CDR3 size: 14 residues. Between the trimmed V and J ends, which lost 5 bases and 2 bases, there was a span of 15 bases. The V gene's germline CDR1 is SQVTM and CDR2 ANQGSEA.

The chain has TRBV29-1 and TRBJ1-4, with a tentative D call TRBD1 (6 bases). Germline lookup yields CDR1 SQVTM and CDR2 ANQGSEA. This CDR3 is 13 amino acids long. V was pared by 1 base and J by 8 bases, with 11 bases between. The CDR3 protein is CSVEGQGSEKLFF. The CDR3 coding sequence is TGCAGCGTTGAAGGGCAGGGGTCCGAAAAACTGTTTTTT.

This clonotype came up a few times. This chain's CDR3 is CASSLAGVNVLTF. As DNA, the CDR3 is TGTGCCAGCAGCTTAGCGGGAGTCAACGTCCTGACTTTC. The chain combines TRBV7-2 with TRBJ2-6; weak D call: TRBD2 (5 bases). From germline, CDR1 is SGHTA and CDR2 FQGNSA. The CDR3 contains 13 residues. V gave up 0 bases and J gave up 9 bases, with 6 bases separating them.

The J gene is TRBJ2-7, the V gene TRBV11-2; D may match TRBD1 or TRBD2 (7 bases each). Germline CDR1 is SGHAT and CDR2 is FQNNGV. The CDR3 has 15 residues. Trimming left V 8 bases short and J 6 bases short, with 23 bases between. CDR3 sequence reads: CASQRGLTGKIEQYF. In DNA form, the CDR3 reads TGTGCCAGCCAGCGGGGTTTGACAGGGAAAATCGAGCAGTACTTC.

This clonotype appeared many times. The chain recombines TRBV27 with TRBJ2-1; weak D call: TRBD1 (5 bases). CDR1 and CDR2 from the germline V gene are MNHEY and SMNVEV (reference sequence). Between the trimmed V and J ends, which lost 7 bases and 4 bases, there was a span of 17 bases. The CDR3 loop spans 15 amino acids. Here the CDR3 reads CASTTQGSGYNEQFF. CDR3 DNA: TGTGCCAGCACCACTCAGGGTTCTGGGTACAATGAGCAGTTCTTC.

This clonotype was observed a few times. The chain has TRBV15 and TRBJ1-4; tentatively, D is TRBD1 (5 bases). Germline V CDR1 and CDR2: LNHNV, YYDKDF (reference sequence). This CDR3 has 14 residues. Trimming pared 3 bases from V and 8 bases from J, leaving 13 bases between. CDR3 protein: CATSSHQGREKLFF. The CDR3 DNA follows: TGTGCCACCAGCAGCCACCAGGGACGGGAAAAACTGTTTTTT.

In this sample, this clonotype turned up a few times. The chain joins TRBV9 to TRBJ2-5; unclear D gene. Trimming cost V 0 bases and J 2 bases, with 14 bases left between them. Looked up from germline, CDR1 is SGDLS and CDR2 is YYNGEE. The CDR3 extends over 16 amino acids. CDR3 protein: CASSVGATVTQETQYF. The CDR3 region has the DNA TGTGCCAGCAGCGTAGGAGCAACTGTCACTCAAGAGACCCAGTACTTC.

This chain uses TRBV4-1 with TRBJ1-1; 8 bases match TRBD1. The V gene's germline CDR1 is MGHRA and CDR2 YSYEKL. V was pared by 0 bases and J by 5 bases, with 20 bases of the junction left unmatched. The CDR3 consists of 20 residues. The CDR3 coding sequence is TGCGCCAGCAGCCAAGAAGCGCTCGCCCTAAGAAAGACAGGGGAGACTGAAGCTTTCTTT. Protein: CASSQEALALRKTGETEAFF.

The V call is TRBV20-1, the J call TRBJ1-1; 8 bases line up with TRBD1. The CDR3 is 14 amino acids. V lost 0 bases to trimming and J lost 1 base; unmatched junction nucleotides: 1. Per germline, CDR1 DFQATT and CDR2 SNEGSKA (reference sequence). The CDR3 protein is CSARETGGNTEAFF. The CDR3, as DNA: TGCAGTGCTAGAGAAACAGGGGGGAACACTGAAGCTTTCTTT.

The CDR3 sequence: CASSLREGYEQYF. CDR3 coding DNA: TGTGCCAGCAGTTTGAGGGAGGGCTACGAGCAGTACTTC. V gene TRBV27 combines with J gene TRBJ2-7, with 7 bases matching TRBD2. The germline V gene has CDR1 MNHEY and CDR2 SMNVEV (reference sequence). The CDR3 is 13 amino acids. V shed 3 bases, J shed 3 bases, and the junction held 2 bases outside the gene matches.

This clonotype was detected a few times. The chain uses TRBV7-3 and TRBJ2-3, with a possible D match to TRBD2 (6 bases). Germline lookup yields CDR1 SGHTA and CDR2 FQGTGA. Trimming cost V 8 bases and J 0 bases, with 9 bases left between them. The length of the CDR3 is 13 residues. The CDR3 here is CASGGTSTDTQYF. CDR3 DNA: TGTGCCAGCGGCGGGACTAGCACAGATACGCAGTATTTT.

The V gene is TRBV11-3, the J gene TRBJ2-5, with D possibly matching TRBD1 (6 bases). The CDR3 is 14 residues long. Per germline, CDR1 SGHNT and CDR2 YENEEA. Trimming removed 3 bases from V and 5 bases from J, with 13 bases in between. The CDR3 spells CASSFGQLGETQYF. CDR3 nucleotides: TGTGCCAGCAGCTTTGGACAGCTGGGGGAGACCCAGTACTTC. Full variable domain (remainder filled in from reference TRBV11-3 and TRBJ2-5): EAGVVQSPRYKIIEKKQPVAFWCNPISGHNTLYWYLQNLGQGPELLIRYENEEAVDDSQLPKDRFSAERLKGVDSTLKIQPAELGDSAVYLCASSFGQLGETQYFGPGTRLLVL.

This clonotype was observed a few times. The chain links TRBV20-1 to TRBJ2-7; D is unresolved. Germline V gene sequence: CDR1 DFQATT, CDR2 SNEGSKA (reference sequence). The CDR3 is 18 residues long. Trimming took off 0 bases at V and 2 bases at J, with 23 bases between the two ends. The CDR3 protein is CSARDQNLTPLVPYEQYF. DNA for the CDR3: TGCAGTGCTAGAGATCAGAATTTGACGCCTCTGGTACCCTACGAGCAGTACTTC.

The chain is built from TRBV20-1 and TRBJ1-1; D remains ambiguous. The CDR3 loop spans 12 amino acids. V was pared by 3 bases and J by 8 bases, with 13 bases between. The germline gives CDR1 DFQATT, CDR2 SNEGSKA (reference sequence). The DNA for the CDR3 is TGCAGTGCTAGTAAGGGTCGTCTCGAAGCTTTCTTT. As protein: CSASKGRLEAFF.

The rearrangement uses TRBV5-5 and TRBJ2-7; D is unclear. The CDR3 totals 13 residues. V was pared by 3 bases and J by 7 bases, with 14 bases between. Germline-derived CDR1 and CDR2 are SGHKS and YYEKEE (reference sequence). CDR3 nucleotides: TGTGCCAGCAGCTCCCCCCCGAGGCCAGAGCAGTACTTC. Translating it yields CASSSPPRPEQYF. The full variable domain, with the rest looked up from reference TRBV5-5 and TRBJ2-7, is DAGVTQSPTHLIKTRGQQVTLRCSPISGHKSVSWYQQVLGQGPQFIFQYYEKEERGRGNFPDRFSARQFPNYSSELNVNALLLGDSALYLCASSSPPRPEQYFGPGTRLTVT.

The gene calls are TRBV11-2 and TRBJ2-5; D perhaps matches TRBD2 (5 bases). The CDR3 runs to 14 residues. Trimming took off 5 bases at V and 2 bases at J, with 12 bases between the two ends. Germline CDR1 SGHAT, CDR2 FQNNGV. CDR3 amino acids: CASSRRVVQETQYF. The DNA for the CDR3 is TGTGCCAGCAGCAGGCGGGTGGTACAAGAGACCCAGTACTTC.

V usage is TRBV5-1 and J usage is TRBJ2-7; TRBD2 aligns across 11 bases. Trimming took 0 bases from V and 7 from J; bases not matched to a gene: 6. CDR1 is SGHRS, CDR2 YFSETQ, per germline. This CDR3 is built from 15 residues. This chain's CDR3 is CASSLGLAGSGEQYF. CDR3 DNA sequence: TGCGCCAGCAGCTTGGGACTAGCGGGATCGGGAGAGCAGTACTTC.